The T cell receptor beta chain under discussion was sequenced for a study of cytomegalovirus exposure and HLA in healthy donors. Note on this clone: Additional DNA sequences in this sample encode the identical CDR3.

Per the germline V gene, CDR1 is SNHLY and CDR2 is FYNNEI. CDR3 length: 14 amino acids. Trimming removed 5 bases from V and 0 bases from J, with 7 bases in between. Primers for the PCR totalled 60 Vbeta and 13 Jbeta. Assay used: immunoSEQ multiplex PCR; TCRdb lists only in-frame clones, some missing. The sample shows 150,000 to 200,000 clones, 81% of them seen only once. Material for sequencing was PBMCs. The rearrangement uses TRBV2 and TRBJ2-2, with D hard to call. This receptor was obtained from a woman aged 45-65 years in good health and CMV-seronegative. CDR3 sequence (DNA): TGTGCCAGCAGTTACTCCTCGAACACCGGGGAGCTGTTTTTT. This sequence encodes CASSYSSNTGELFF.